The source of this TCR beta chain is a study of T cell repertoires in cytomegalovirus infection (dated by TCRdb to the late 2010s). Some background on the complete study: Donor HLA type was relevant to the analysis, because carriage of CMV infection together with the matching HLA type was indicated by public TCR beta signatures. Study-wide conclusions, independent of this receptor: Cumulative frequency of public TCR beta family members discriminated carriers of CMV infection plus the relevant HLA type in this cohort and an independent roughly 330-donor cohort. In the ex vivo response, HLA-C-restricted CMV-specific TCR beta clonotypes were dominant, and in two of eight donors the single most frequent clonotype came from this HLA-C-restricted group.

A distance of 12 bases separates the germline ends of V and J, which lose 2 bases and 6 bases respectively. CDR1 and CDR2 were assigned from the germline V gene (reference sequence) as MNHEY and SMNVEV. Measured from the cysteine to the phenylalanine, the CDR3 is 14 residues long. Solely the CDR3 DNA is kept, with 42 bases framed from the first base. This clonotype has a count of ten or more. Its specific antigen is unknown. Within one base of it there is no much larger clone, and no base qualities were kept. This sample was sequenced with an Illumina HiSeq 1500. TCRdb trimmed public reads at Q25 via fastp, called clones via MiXCR and kept in-frame beta chains. Rows with one shared CDR3 protein collapse into an entry with the most common genes and DNA. The sample has a few hundred thousand distinct CDR3 sequences on record, 15% to 20% of them singletons. Together, the top ten hold around half of the sample.

The chain is assembled from TRBV27 and TRBJ2-3, with TRBD2 as a weak D call on 5 bases. The sample was CD8+ T cells from PBMCs. The TCR comes from a human donor in good health (CMV status not recorded). Some clones in this sample may be carry-over from other donors' samples. The CDR3 in this case is CASSLAGPLDTQYF. The sequence in DNA is TGTGCCAGCAGTTTAGCGGGTCCCCTGGATACGCAGTATTTT.